These 7 T cell receptor beta chains came from one sample sequenced in a study of T cell responses to AZD1222 COVID-19 vaccine. Some clones are missing from TCRdb's copy, which holds only in-frame ones; the method was immunoSEQ multiplex PCR. The sample carries about 56,000 clones, more than 75% recorded once. The sample here was peripheral blood, taken 28 days after the second AZD1222 dose. The receptor set was obtained from an adult who received the AZD1222 COVID-19 vaccine.

The chain is built from TRBV3-1 (or the pseudogene TRBV3-2) and TRBJ1-2; D possibly corresponds to TRBD1 (6 bases). The CDR3 loop spans 15 amino acids. The ends were cut back, 5 bases at V and 6 bases at J, with 19 bases in the middle. CDR1 is LGHDT, CDR2 YNNKEL, per germline (reference sequence). CDR3 coding DNA: TGTGCCAGCAGCGCGTCTCGAGGCAGGGGCAATGGCTACACCTTC. Translating it yields CASSASRGRGNGYTF.

This clone was detected only a few times. The rearrangement uses TRBV7-9 and TRBJ2-2, with D unclear. Trimming left V 4 bases short and J 1 base short, with 4 bases between. CDR3 length: 13 amino acids. Germline V gene lookup returns CDR1 SEHNR and CDR2 FQNEAQ (reference sequence). The CDR3, as DNA: TGTGCCAGCAGCTCCATGAACACCGGGGAGCTGTTTTTT. It translates to CASSSMNTGELFF.

V and J are TRBV5-1 and TRBJ2-5; TRBD1 matches 8 bases. CDR1 and CDR2 (germline): SGHRS, YFSETQ. V dropped 4 bases and J dropped 3; count of bases not matched to a gene: 5. The length of the CDR3 is 14 residues. Here the CDR3 DNA reads TGCGCCAGCAGCCCGGGACAGGCCAAAGAGACCCAGTACTTC. It yields the protein CASSPGQAKETQYF.

This rearrangement joins TRBV6-2 or TRBV6-3 to TRBJ1-4, with unresolved D. This CDR3 is 15 amino acids long. Germline values: CDR1 MNHEY, CDR2 SVGEGT. V was pared by 5 bases and J by 7 bases, with 17 bases between. In DNA, the CDR3 is TGTGCCAGCAGTGACCCGCCGGCTCTTACTGAAAAACTGTTTTTT. Its protein is CASSDPPALTEKLFF.

The J gene is TRBJ2-5, the V gene TRBV29-1, with D tentatively TRBD1 or TRBD2 (5 bases each). The CDR3 contains 13 residues. Germline V gives CDR1 SQVTM, CDR2 ANQGSEA. Trimming took off 7 bases at V and 9 bases at J, with 21 bases between the two ends. CDR3 sequence (DNA): TGCAGCGGACGACCGGGACCCGGTGTCGCCCAGTACTTC. This gives the protein CSGRPGPGVAQYF.

The chain has TRBV28 and TRBJ2-1; 11 bases are shared with TRBD1. This CDR3 spans 18 amino acids. The V segment lost 5 bases and the J segment 2 bases; nucleotides outside the gene matches: 11. Germline V gene lookup returns CDR1 MDHEN and CDR2 SYDVKM. The CDR3 DNA follows: TGTGCCAGCAGTCCGCCGTCCGGACAGGGGGCTACCTACAATGAGCAGTTCTTC. Its protein product is CASSPPSGQGATYNEQFF.

V is TRBV19 and J is TRBJ2-1; D perhaps matches TRBD1 (6 bases). Germline V gives CDR1 LNHDA, CDR2 SQIVND (reference sequence). This CDR3 is 15 amino acids long. V lost 6 bases to trimming and J lost 2 bases, with 14 bases between them. CDR3 sequence (DNA): TGTGCCAGTAGACAAACCGGGACAACCTACAATGAGCAGTTCTTC. This codes for CASRQTGTTYNEQFF.